Listed below are T cell receptor beta chains from one sample, sequenced in a study of T cell responses to AZD1222 COVID-19 vaccine. Sequencing used immunoSEQ multiplex PCR; TCRdb keeps in-frame clones, though not all of them. Of 120,000 or so clones in the sample, roughly 84% were seen once. Specimen: peripheral blood, collected on day 0 of AZD1222 vaccination. These TCRs come from an adult in good health. CDR3s include the opening cysteine and the closing phenylalanine or tryptophan. The D gene is left open where the match is weak. Clone size is not always given. Where it is, it says once, few, many or a class for expanded clones.

TRBV18,-,-,TRBJ1-1,TGTGCCAGCTCACCACCGGGGGGCCTTAAGAACACTGAAGCTTTCTTT,CASSPPGGLKNTEAFF
TRBV5-1,-,-,TRBJ1-3,TGCGCCAGCAGCTCCGCGGGCGGGAGCTCTGGAAACACCATATATTTT,CASSSAGGSSGNTIYF
TRBV6-1,-,TRBD2,TRBJ2-1,TGTGCCAGCAGTGTAGCCACTAGCGGGAGGGCTGAGCAGTTCTTC,CASSVATSGRAEQFF
TRBV5-4,-,-,TRBJ2-2,TGTGCCAGCAGCTCGACGAGTCGGATTAGCGCCGGGGAGCTGTTTTTT,CASSSTSRISAGELFF
TRBV6-2/TRBV6-3,-,-,TRBJ2-5,TGTGCCAGCAGTCAACGCCAAGAGACCCAGTACTTC,CASSQRQETQYF
TRBV7-9,-,-,TRBJ1-1,TGTGCCAGCAGCATCGGCAGGATCATGAACACTGAAGCTTTCTTT,CASSIGRIMNTEAFF
TRBV6-1,-,-,TRBJ1-4,TGTGCCAGCAGTGAAGCGCGGTCAGGGAATGAAAAACTGTTTTTT,CASSEARSGNEKLFF
TRBV19,-,-,TRBJ1-1,TGTGCCAGCCCAGGGAGGAACACTGAAGCTTTCTTT,CASPGRNTEAFF
TRBV27,-,TRBD1,TRBJ2-7,TGTGCCAGCAGGGTAGGCGGGACAGGGAGACCCTACGAGCAGTACTTC,CASRVGGTGRPYEQYF
TRBV4-1,-,-,TRBJ1-5,TGCGCCAGCAGCCAAGACTCGGTTTATACCGGTAATCAGCCCCAGCATTTT,CASSQDSVYTGNQPQHF
TRBV19,-,TRBD1,TRBJ1-2,TGTGCCAGTAGTAGGGGGGACAGCACCTCTATCGGCTACACCTTC,CASSRGDSTSIGYTF
TRBV19,once,-,TRBJ1-2,TGTGCCAGTAGTTCCCCCACCTATGGCTACACCTTC,CASSSPTYGYTF
TRBV3-1/TRBV3-2,-,TRBD1,TRBJ1-1,TGTGCCAGCAGCCCAGGGGGGAACACTGAAGCTTTCTTT,CASSPGGNTEAFF
TRBV10-3,-,-,TRBJ1-2,TGTGCCATCAGTGAGTCGACAGGCGGGGTTGACTATGGCTACACCTTC,CAISESTGGVDYGYTF
TRBV7-9,-,-,TRBJ2-7,TGTGCCAGCAGCTTAACTCCGGGCCCCAGGGGAAAATACGAGCAGTACTTC,CASSLTPGPRGKYEQYF
TRBV27,-,TRBD1,TRBJ2-7,TGTGCCAGCAGCCGGACAGGGGTATACGAGCAGTACTTC,CASSRTGVYEQYF
TRBV19,-,TRBD2,TRBJ2-7,TGTGCCAGTAGTATATTAGCGGGAGGCTACGAGCAGTACTTC,CASSILAGGYEQYF
TRBV30,once,TRBD1,TRBJ2-2,TGTGCCGGACCAGACAGGGCGAACACCGGGGAGCTGTTTTTT,CAGPDRANTGELFF
TRBV5-1,-,-,TRBJ1-3,TGCGCCAGCAGCTTGGCGAGCGGCATTCCCTCTGGAAACACCATATATTTT,CASSLASGIPSGNTIYF
TRBV7-9,-,TRBD2,TRBJ2-3,TGTGCCAGCAGCCCGAGGACTAGCGGGAGCACAGATACGCAGTATTTT,CASSPRTSGSTDTQYF
TRBV6-1,-,-,TRBJ2-1,TGTGCCAGCAGTGAAACGCAGGGGGGCCACAATGAGCAGTTCTTC,CASSETQGGHNEQFF
TRBV21-1,once,-,TRBJ2-7,TGTGCCAGCAGCACGACACCTCCCTACGAGCAGTACTTC,CASSTTPPYEQYF
TRBV9,few,-,TRBJ1-6,TGTGCCAGCAGCGTAGGGGACGGCTATAATTCACCCCTCCACTTT,CASSVGDGYNSPLHF
TRBV6-5,-,-,TRBJ1-5,TGTGCCAGCAGCGACGGGACGGAGAATCAGCCCCAGCATTTT,CASSDGTENQPQHF
TRBV12-3/TRBV12-4,-,-,TRBJ1-2,TGTGCCAGCAGTCACTGGGGGGCTCGGGGCTACACCTTC,CASSHWGARGYTF
TRBV6-5,-,-,TRBJ1-1,TGTGCCAGCAGTTCCCCTTTTTCGGGGGCCACTGAAGCTTTCTTT,CASSSPFSGATEAFF
TRBV5-4,once,-,TRBJ2-7,TGTGCCAGCAGCTTGCCGGACGGGTGGGAGCAGTACTTC,CASSLPDGWEQYF